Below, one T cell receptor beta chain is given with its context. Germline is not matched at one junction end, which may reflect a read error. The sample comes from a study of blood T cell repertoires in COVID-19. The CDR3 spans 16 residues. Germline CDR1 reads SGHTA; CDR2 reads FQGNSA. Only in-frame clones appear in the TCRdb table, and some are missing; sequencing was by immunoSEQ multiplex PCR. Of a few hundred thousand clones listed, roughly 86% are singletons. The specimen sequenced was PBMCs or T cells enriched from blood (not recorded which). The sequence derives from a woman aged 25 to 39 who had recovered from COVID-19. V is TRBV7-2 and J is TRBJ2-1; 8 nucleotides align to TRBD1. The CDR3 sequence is CASSLAGTGADNEQFF. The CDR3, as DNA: TGTGCCAGCAGCCTAGCCGGGACAGGAGCCGACAATGAGCAGTTCTTC.